Listed below are T cell receptor beta chains from one sample, sequenced in a study of T cell repertoires in cytomegalovirus infection. TCRdb used MiXCR to reprocess the reads, holding one entry per CDR3 protein. The data contain approximately 490,000 distinct CDR3 sequences, 11% of them seen just once; the ten biggest clones take up roughly 10%. Sequenced input: PBMCs. The receptors shown here come from a human donor in good health (CMV status not recorded). Some clones in this sample may be carry-over from other donors' samples. Both conserved end residues are part of each CDR3. The order of the fields is V gene, clone size, D gene, J gene, CDR3 protein, CDR3 DNA. The D gene is left open where the match is weak. Rows may omit the clone size; those that give it use once, few, many or a size class.

>TRBV5-6|NA|NA|TRBJ1-2
CASSRTDSGYTF
TGTGCCAGCAGCCGGACAGATAGTGGCTACACCTTC
>TRBV14|NA|NA|TRBJ2-7
CASSPVGWGPTSEQYF
TGTGCCAGCAGCCCCGTGGGGTGGGGTCCGACCTCCGAGCAGTACTTC
>TRBV5-1|NA|NA|TRBJ1-1
CASSLTAGATEAFF
TGCGCCAGCAGCCTAACCGCCGGAGCCACTGAAGCTTTCTTT
>TRBV5-6|many|NA|TRBJ2-6
CASSLVPGSGANVLTF
TGTGCCAGCAGCTTGGTACCCGGCTCTGGGGCCAACGTCCTGACTTTC
>TRBV20-1|NA|TRBD2|TRBJ2-7
CSARGVAGGSGEQYF
TGCAGTGCTAGAGGGGTAGCGGGAGGGTCGGGGGAGCAGTACTTC
>TRBV20-1|many|NA|TRBJ2-1
CSAMRGGNPDNEQFF
TGCAGTGCCATGCGTGGTGGTAACCCGGACAATGAGCAGTTCTTC
>TRBV7-8|many|NA|TRBJ1-4
CASSLGGGVGEKLFF
TGTGCCAGCAGCTTAGGCGGGGGGGTGGGTGAAAAACTGTTTTTT
>TRBV20-1|few|NA|TRBJ2-7
CSAGGGTAYYEQYF
TGCAGTGCCGGGGGGGGGACAGCCTACTACGAGCAGTACTTC
>TRBV20-1|few|TRBD2|TRBJ2-4
CSARILAGDLAKNIQYF
TGCAGTGCTAGAATACTAGCGGGGGACCTAGCCAAAAACATTCAGTACTTC
>TRBV20-1|NA|NA|TRBJ1-6
CSARDLARSGDGVNSPLHF
TGCAGTGCTAGAGATTTGGCGCGTTCCGGGGATGGGGTTAATTCACCCCTCCACTTT
>TRBV27|many|NA|TRBJ1-4
CASSLNPVEKLFF
TGTGCCAGCAGTTTAAACCCAGTGGAAAAACTGTTTTTT
>TRBV6-5|NA|NA|TRBJ1-2
CAARGGKNYGYTF
TGTGCCGCAAGGGGGGGTAAAAACTATGGCTACACCTTC